This is a list of T cell receptor beta chains from one sample in a study of regulatory and conventional T cells in RAG deficiency. Here immunoSEQ multiplex PCR was the method, and the copy in TCRdb shows in-frame clones only, minus some. The repertoire holds around 7,700 clones, approximately 94% seen once, with 1.5% in the top ten. These records were also assigned to another study, of regulatory T cells.

Sequencing input: CD127- CD25+ CD4+ Tregs sorted from blood. These receptors were obtained from a human donor in good health. Both conserved end residues are part of each CDR3. The order of the fields is V gene, clone size, J gene, D gene, CDR3 protein, CDR3 DNA. The D gene is left open where the match is weak. The listing skips clone size in some rows; elsewhere it reads once, few, many or a size class.

>TRBV27|NA|TRBJ2-3|TRBD2
CASSPGLAGVTDTQYF
TGTGCCAGCAGCCCGGGACTAGCGGGAGTTACAGATACGCAGTATTTT
>TRBV7-6|NA|TRBJ2-5|TRBD2
CASSPSGIGVATQYF
TGTGCCAGCAGCCCTAGCGGGATCGGTGTCGCGACCCAGTACTTC
>TRBV6-5|once|TRBJ2-3|NA
CASKPSGSTDTQYF
TGTGCCAGCAAGCCAAGCGGGAGCACAGATACGCAGTATTTT
>TRBV5-1|once|TRBJ2-7|TRBD1
CASSLPITGGEQYF
TGCGCCAGCAGTCTCCCTATTACAGGGGGCGAGCAGTACTTC
>TRBV6-4|NA|TRBJ2-1|TRBD2
CASSDAGGPPYEQFF
TGTGCCAGCAGTGACGCGGGAGGCCCCCCCTATGAGCAGTTCTTC
>TRBV20-1|NA|TRBJ2-7|NA
CSAQRGGEQYF
TGCAGTGCTCAGAGGGGGGGCGAGCAGTACTTC
>TRBV5-1|NA|TRBJ2-3|NA
CASSATSGSRTDTQYF
TGCGCCAGCAGCGCCACTTCCGGGTCGAGGACAGATACGCAGTATTTT
>TRBV5-5|NA|TRBJ1-1|NA
CASSNQLRGIATEAFF
TGTGCCAGCAGCAATCAACTAAGGGGGATAGCCACTGAAGCTTTCTTT
>TRBV4-3|NA|TRBJ2-5|TRBD2
CASSLLAGGPQTQYF
TGCGCCAGCAGCCTACTAGCGGGAGGGCCGCAGACCCAGTACTTC
>TRBV5-4|NA|TRBJ2-3|NA
CASSLDSFTDTQYF
TGTGCCAGCAGCTTGGACAGCTTCACAGATACGCAGTATTTT
>TRBV5-6|NA|TRBJ2-3|NA
CASSYRAPSTDTQYF
TGTGCCAGCAGCTACCGAGCCCCTAGCACAGATACGCAGTATTTT
>TRBV5-5|NA|TRBJ1-1|NA
CASSFQVGGTEAFF
TGTGCCAGCAGCTTTCAGGTTGGGGGGACTGAAGCTTTCTTT
>TRBV9|NA|TRBJ2-7|NA
CASSVGTTYEQYF
TGTGCCAGCAGCGTAGGGACTACCTACGAGCAGTACTTC
>TRBV5-1|few|TRBJ2-5|TRBD2
CASSPSPGGGETQYF
TGCGCCAGCAGCCCGAGCCCGGGGGGAGGAGAGACCCAGTACTTC
>TRBV5-1|NA|TRBJ1-2|NA
CASSFNAGAAGYTF
TGCGCCAGCAGCTTTAATGCGGGGGCGGCGGGCTACACCTTC
>TRBV7-9|NA|TRBJ2-6|NA
CATRQTSGANVLTF
TGTGCCACCCGACAGACCTCTGGGGCCAACGTCCTGACTTTC
>TRBV29-1|NA|TRBJ2-5|TRBD2
CSVAPASGSPQETQYF
TGCAGCGTCGCCCCGGCTAGCGGGAGCCCCCAGGAGACCCAGTACTTC
>TRBV13|once|TRBJ2-7|NA
CASSLSGGLSYEQYF
TGTGCCAGCAGCTTGTCCGGGGGACTCTCCTACGAGCAGTACTTC
>TRBV9|NA|TRBJ2-1|TRBD2
CASSVIAGGRVF
TGTGCCAGCAGCGTAATAGCGGGAGGCCGCGTCTTC
>TRBV7-2|NA|TRBJ2-5|NA
CASSNRREETQYF
TGTGCCAGCAGCAACCGGAGGGAAGAGACCCAGTACTTC
>TRBV5-4|NA|TRBJ2-1|NA
CASQAIRGNEQFF
TGTGCCAGCCAAGCCATACGAGGCAATGAGCAGTTCTTC
>TRBV5-6|NA|TRBJ2-2|NA
CASSFIAVPNTGELFF
TGTGCCAGCAGCTTCATTGCAGTCCCGAACACCGGGGAGCTGTTTTTT
>TRBV5-1|once|TRBJ2-1|TRBD2
CASSLAPSGAYNEQFF
TGCGCCAGCAGCTTGGCCCCTAGCGGGGCGTACAATGAGCAGTTCTTC
>TRBV15|NA|TRBJ2-7|TRBD1
CATSRGTGGYEQYF
TGTGCCACCAGCAGAGGGACAGGGGGCTACGAGCAGTACTTC
>TRBV19|NA|TRBJ2-5|NA
CASSPIGYETQYF
TGTGCCAGTAGCCCCATCGGGTACGAGACCCAGTACTTC
>TRBV27|NA|TRBJ1-5|NA
CASSFSDRYDQPQHF
TGTGCCAGCAGTTTTTCCGACAGGTATGATCAGCCCCAGCATTTT
>TRBV6-5|NA|TRBJ1-1|TRBD1
CASSYDRAGTEAFF
TGTGCCAGCAGTTACGACAGGGCGGGGACCGAAGCTTTCTTT
>TRBV18|NA|TRBJ2-7|NA
CASKLAAGREQYF
TGTGCCAGCAAACTAGCTGCAGGTAGGGAGCAGTACTTC
>TRBV7-8|NA|TRBJ2-7|NA
CASSLEGVLSSYEQYF
TGTGCCAGCAGCTTAGAGGGGGTCCTGAGCTCCTACGAGCAGTACTTC
>TRBV18|NA|TRBJ1-3|NA
CASSPNPLQLSGNTIYF
TGTGCCAGCTCACCAAACCCATTACAGCTTTCTGGAAACACCATATATTTT
>TRBV9|NA|TRBJ2-3|TRBD1
CASSVVGAQGRSGTDTQYF
TGTGCCAGCAGCGTAGTAGGGGCACAGGGGCGGTCCGGCACAGATACGCAGTATTTT
>TRBV19|NA|TRBJ1-1|NA
CASSPGRTDWNTEAFF
TGTGCCAGTAGTCCAGGCAGGACAGATTGGAACACTGAAGCTTTCTTT
>TRBV27|NA|TRBJ1-3|TRBD1
CASSLSLNDRGSGNTIYF
TGTGCCAGCAGTTTATCGCTTAACGACAGGGGATCTGGAAACACCATATATTTT
>TRBV6-1|NA|TRBJ2-5|NA
CASSVGGAAETQYF
TGTGCCAGCAGTGTTGGCGGAGCAGCAGAGACCCAGTACTTC
>TRBV6-5|NA|TRBJ1-5|NA
CASSPGQFNQPQHF
TGTGCCAGCAGCCCTGGACAGTTCAATCAGCCCCAGCATTTT